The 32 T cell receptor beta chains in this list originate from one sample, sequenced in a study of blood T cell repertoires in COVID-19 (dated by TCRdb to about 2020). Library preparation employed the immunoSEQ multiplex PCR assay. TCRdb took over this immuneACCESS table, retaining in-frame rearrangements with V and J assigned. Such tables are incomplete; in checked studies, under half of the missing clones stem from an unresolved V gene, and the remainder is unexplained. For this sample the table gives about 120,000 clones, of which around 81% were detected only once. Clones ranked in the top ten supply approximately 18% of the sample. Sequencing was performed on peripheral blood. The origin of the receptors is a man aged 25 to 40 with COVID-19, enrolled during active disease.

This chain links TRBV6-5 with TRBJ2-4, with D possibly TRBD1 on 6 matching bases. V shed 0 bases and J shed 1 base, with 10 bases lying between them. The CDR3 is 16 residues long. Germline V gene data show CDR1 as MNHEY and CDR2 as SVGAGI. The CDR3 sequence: CASSYSGGTAKNIQYF. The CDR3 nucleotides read TGTGCCAGCAGTTACTCAGGGGGAACTGCCAAAAACATTCAGTACTTC.

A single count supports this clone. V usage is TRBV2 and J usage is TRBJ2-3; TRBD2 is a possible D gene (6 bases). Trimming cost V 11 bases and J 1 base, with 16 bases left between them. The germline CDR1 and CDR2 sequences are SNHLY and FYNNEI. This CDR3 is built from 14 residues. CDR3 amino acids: CAGTGQSRTDTQYF. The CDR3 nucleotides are TGTGCCGGGACTGGGCAGTCTCGCACAGATACGCAGTATTTT. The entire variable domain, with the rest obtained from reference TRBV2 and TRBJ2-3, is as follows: EPEVTQTPSHQVTQMGQEVILRCVPISNHLYFYWYRQILGQKVEFLVSFYNNEISEKSEIFDDQFSVERPDGSNFTLKIRSTKLEDSAMYFCAGTGQSRTDTQYFGPGTRLTVL.

CDR3 protein: CASSQDRQGWRDTEAFF. The DNA for the CDR3 is TGCGCCAGCAGCCAAGATAGGCAGGGCTGGAGGGACACTGAAGCTTTCTTT. The gene calls are TRBV4-1 and TRBJ1-1, with D perhaps TRBD1 (5 bases). CDR1 is MGHRA, CDR2 YSYEKL, per germline. The CDR3 runs to 17 residues. The germline V and J ends were trimmed by 0 bases and 3 bases, with 17 bases remaining between them.

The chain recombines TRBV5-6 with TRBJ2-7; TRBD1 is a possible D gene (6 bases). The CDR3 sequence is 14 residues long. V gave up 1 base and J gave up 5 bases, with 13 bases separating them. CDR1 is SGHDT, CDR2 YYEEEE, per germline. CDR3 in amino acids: CASSLFSRGNEQYF. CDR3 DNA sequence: TGTGCCAGCAGCTTGTTTTCCAGGGGCAACGAGCAGTACTTC.

The CDR3 spells CASSSGQGANSPLHF. The CDR3, as DNA: TGTGCCAGCAGTTCGGGACAGGGGGCGAATTCACCCCTCCACTTT. The chain carries TRBV28 and TRBJ1-6; 12 bases agree with TRBD1. CDR1 and CDR2 (germline): MDHEN, SYDVKM. CDR3 length equals 15 residues. J lost 7 bases, V lost 4 bases, and 2 bases had no gene match.

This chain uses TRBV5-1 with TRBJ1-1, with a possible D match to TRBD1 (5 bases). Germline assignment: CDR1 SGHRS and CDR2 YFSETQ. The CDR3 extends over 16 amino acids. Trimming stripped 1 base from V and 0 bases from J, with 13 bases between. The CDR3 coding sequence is TGCGCCAGCAGCTTGTCCATTACAGGCATGAACACTGAAGCTTTCTTT. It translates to CASSLSITGMNTEAFF.

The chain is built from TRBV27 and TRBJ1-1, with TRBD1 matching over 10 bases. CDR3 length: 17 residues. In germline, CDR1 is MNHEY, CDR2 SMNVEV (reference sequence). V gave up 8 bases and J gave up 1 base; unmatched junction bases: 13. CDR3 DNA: TGTGCCAGCGCCTCCGGGACAGGGGTCGTTGGGAACACTGAAGCTTTCTTT. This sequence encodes CASASGTGVVGNTEAFF.

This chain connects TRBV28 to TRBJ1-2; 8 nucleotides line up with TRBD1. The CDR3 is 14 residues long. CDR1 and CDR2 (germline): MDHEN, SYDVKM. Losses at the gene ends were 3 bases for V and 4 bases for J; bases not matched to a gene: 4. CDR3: CASSFKQGVYGYTF. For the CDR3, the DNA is TGTGCCAGCAGTTTTAAACAGGGGGTCTATGGCTACACCTTC.

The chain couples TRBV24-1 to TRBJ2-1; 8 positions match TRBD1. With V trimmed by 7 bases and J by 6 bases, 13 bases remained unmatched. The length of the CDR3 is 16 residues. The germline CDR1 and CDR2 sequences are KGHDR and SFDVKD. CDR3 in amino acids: CATSPNRGFVGNEQFF. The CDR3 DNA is TGTGCCACCAGCCCTAACAGGGGGTTTGTGGGCAATGAGCAGTTCTTC.

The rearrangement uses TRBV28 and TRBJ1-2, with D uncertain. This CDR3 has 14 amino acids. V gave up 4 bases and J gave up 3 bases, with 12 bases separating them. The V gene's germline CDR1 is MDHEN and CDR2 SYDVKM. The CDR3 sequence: CASSSWAVHYGYTF. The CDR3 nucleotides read TGTGCCAGCAGTTCATGGGCAGTACACTATGGCTACACCTTC.

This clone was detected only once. CDR3 sequence: CSASPSGRVHSYNEQFF. The DNA of the CDR3 is TGCAGTGCTAGTCCTAGCGGGAGGGTTCACTCCTACAATGAGCAGTTCTTC. The rearrangement links TRBV20-1 to TRBJ2-1, with 12 bases fitting TRBD2. The CDR3 covers 17 residues. V trimming: 3 bases; J trimming: 0 bases; junction bases outside the gene matches: 6. Germline CDR1 reads DFQATT; CDR2 reads SNEGSKA (reference sequence).

The CDR3 DNA follows: TGTGCCAGCAGTTTCCCTGGAGTAGAGCAGTTCTTC. It yields the protein CASSFPGVEQFF. The chain couples TRBV27 to TRBJ2-1; unclear D gene. V lost 3 bases and J 10 bases, leaving 10 bases between the germline ends. This CDR3 has 12 residues. Germline V gene sequence: CDR1 MNHEY, CDR2 SMNVEV (reference sequence).

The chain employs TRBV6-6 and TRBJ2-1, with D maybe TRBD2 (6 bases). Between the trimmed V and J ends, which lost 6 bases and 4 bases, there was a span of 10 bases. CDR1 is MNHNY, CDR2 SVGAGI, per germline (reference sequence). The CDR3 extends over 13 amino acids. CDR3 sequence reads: CASSPGVYNEQFF. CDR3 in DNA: TGTGCCAGCAGCCCGGGGGTTTACAATGAGCAGTTCTTC.

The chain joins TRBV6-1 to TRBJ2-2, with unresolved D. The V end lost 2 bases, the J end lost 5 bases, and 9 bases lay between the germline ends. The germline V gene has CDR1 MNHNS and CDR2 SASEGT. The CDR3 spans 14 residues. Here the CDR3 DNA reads TGTGCCAGCAGTGAAAACAGAATTACCGGGGAGCTGTTTTTT. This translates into CASSENRITGELFF.

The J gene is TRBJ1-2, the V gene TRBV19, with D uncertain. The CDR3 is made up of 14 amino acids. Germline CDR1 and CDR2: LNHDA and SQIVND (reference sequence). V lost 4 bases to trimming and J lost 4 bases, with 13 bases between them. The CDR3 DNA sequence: TGTGCCAGTAGTACGGGTCTCATCTTCTATGGCTACACCTTC. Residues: CASSTGLIFYGYTF. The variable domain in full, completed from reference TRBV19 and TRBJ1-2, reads DGGITQSPKYLFRKEGQNVTLSCEQNLNHDAMYWYRQDPGQGLRLIYYSQIVNDFQKGDIAEGYSVSREKKESFPLTVTSAQKNPTAFYLCASSTGLIFYGYTFGSGTRLTVV.

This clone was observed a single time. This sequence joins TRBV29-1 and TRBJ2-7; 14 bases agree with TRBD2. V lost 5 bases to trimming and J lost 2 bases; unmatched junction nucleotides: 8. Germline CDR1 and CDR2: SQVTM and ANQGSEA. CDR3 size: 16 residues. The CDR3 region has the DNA TGCAGCGTTCTCCCCTGGACTAGCGGGAGGCCCTACGAGCAGTACTTC. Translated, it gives CSVLPWTSGRPYEQYF.

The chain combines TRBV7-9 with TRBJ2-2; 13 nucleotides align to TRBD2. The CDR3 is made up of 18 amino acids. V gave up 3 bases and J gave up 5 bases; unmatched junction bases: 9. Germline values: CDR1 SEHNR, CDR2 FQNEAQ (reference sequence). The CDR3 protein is CASSFPGLAGVKTGELFF. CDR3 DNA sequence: TGTGCCAGCAGCTTCCCTGGACTAGCGGGAGTAAAAACCGGGGAGCTGTTTTTT.

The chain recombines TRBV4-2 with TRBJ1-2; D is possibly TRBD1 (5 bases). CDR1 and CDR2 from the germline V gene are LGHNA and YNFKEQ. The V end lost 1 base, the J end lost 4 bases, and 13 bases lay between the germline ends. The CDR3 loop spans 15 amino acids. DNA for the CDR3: TGTGCCAGCAGCCAAGGTCGGTCAGGGTTCTATGGCTACACCTTC. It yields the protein CASSQGRSGFYGYTF.

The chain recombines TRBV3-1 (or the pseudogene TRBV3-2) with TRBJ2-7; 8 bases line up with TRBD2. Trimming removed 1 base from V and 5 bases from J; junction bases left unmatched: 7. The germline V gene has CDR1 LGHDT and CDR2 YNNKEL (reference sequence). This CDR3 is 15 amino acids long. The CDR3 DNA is TGTGCCAGCAGCCAAGGGGCGGGAGGAGGTGACGAGCAGTACTTC. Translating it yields CASSQGAGGGDEQYF.

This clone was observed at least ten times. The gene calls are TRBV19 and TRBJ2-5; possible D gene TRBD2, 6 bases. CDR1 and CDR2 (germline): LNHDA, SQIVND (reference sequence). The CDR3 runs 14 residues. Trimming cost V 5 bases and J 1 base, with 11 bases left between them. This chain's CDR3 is CASSLAGSQETQYF. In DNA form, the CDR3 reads TGTGCCAGTAGTTTGGCGGGATCCCAAGAGACCCAGTACTTC.

CDR3: CASSPISSVGIEQFF. The DNA for the CDR3 is TGTGCCAGCTCCCCTATTTCTAGCGTAGGTATTGAGCAGTTCTTC. V and J are TRBV5-6 and TRBJ2-1; possible D gene TRBD2, 6 bases. There are 15 residues in the CDR3. Between the trimmed V and J ends, which lost 7 bases and 9 bases, there was a span of 23 bases. Germline CDR1 reads SGHDT; CDR2 reads YYEEEE.

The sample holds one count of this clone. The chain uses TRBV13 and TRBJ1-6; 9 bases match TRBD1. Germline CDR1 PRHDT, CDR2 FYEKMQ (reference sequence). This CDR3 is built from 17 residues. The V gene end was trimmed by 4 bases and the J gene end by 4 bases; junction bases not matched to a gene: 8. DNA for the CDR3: TGTGCCAGCAGCTCAGGACAGGGGACTTTTTATAATTCACCCCTCCACTTT. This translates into CASSSGQGTFYNSPLHF.

The CDR3 region is CATSTGSGANVLTF. CDR3 nucleotide sequence: TGTGCCACCTCGACAGGATCTGGGGCCAACGTCCTGACTTTC. This chain connects TRBV19 to TRBJ2-6; the D gene is possibly TRBD1 (6 bases). Germline CDR1 LNHDA, CDR2 SQIVND (reference sequence). This CDR3 has 14 residues. The V gene lost 10 bases and the J gene lost 1 base, with 11 bases spanning the gap.

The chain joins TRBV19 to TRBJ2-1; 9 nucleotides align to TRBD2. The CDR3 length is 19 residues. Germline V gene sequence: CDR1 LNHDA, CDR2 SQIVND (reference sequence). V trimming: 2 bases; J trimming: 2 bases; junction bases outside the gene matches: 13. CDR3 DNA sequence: TGTGCCAGTAGTATAAGCGGGGGGCACAGGCAGTTTACCTACAATGAGCAGTTCTTC. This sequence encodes CASSISGGHRQFTYNEQFF.

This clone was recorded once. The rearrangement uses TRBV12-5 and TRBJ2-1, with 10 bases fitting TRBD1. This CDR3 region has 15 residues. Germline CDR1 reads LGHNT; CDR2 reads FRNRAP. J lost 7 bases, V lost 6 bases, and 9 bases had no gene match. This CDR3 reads CASGAGTGVWNEQFF. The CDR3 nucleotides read TGTGCTAGTGGGGCCGGGACAGGGGTGTGGAATGAGCAGTTCTTC.

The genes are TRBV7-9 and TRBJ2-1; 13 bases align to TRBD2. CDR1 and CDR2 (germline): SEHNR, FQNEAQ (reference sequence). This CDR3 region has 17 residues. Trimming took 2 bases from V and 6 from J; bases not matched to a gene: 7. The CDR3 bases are TGTGCCAGCAGCTTAAAGGGGACTAGCGGGGTATTCAATGAGCAGTTCTTC. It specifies CASSLKGTSGVFNEQFF.

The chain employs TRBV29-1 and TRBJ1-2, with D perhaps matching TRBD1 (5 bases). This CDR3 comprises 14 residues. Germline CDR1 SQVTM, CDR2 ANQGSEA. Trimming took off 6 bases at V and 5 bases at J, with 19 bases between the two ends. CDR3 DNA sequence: TGCAGCGTGGAGGACTACGGGGCCTCGTATGGCTACACCTTC. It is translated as CSVEDYGASYGYTF.

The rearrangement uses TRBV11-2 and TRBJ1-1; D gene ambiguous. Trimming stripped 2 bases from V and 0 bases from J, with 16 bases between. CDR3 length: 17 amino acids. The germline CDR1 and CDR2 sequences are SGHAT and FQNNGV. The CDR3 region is CASSLRTLGIMNTEAFF. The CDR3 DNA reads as TGTGCCAGCAGCTTAAGAACTCTGGGCATAATGAACACTGAAGCTTTCTTT.

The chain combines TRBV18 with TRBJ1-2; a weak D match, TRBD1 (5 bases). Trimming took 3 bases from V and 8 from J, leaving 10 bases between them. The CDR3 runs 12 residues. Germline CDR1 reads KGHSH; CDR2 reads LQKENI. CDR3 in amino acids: CASSPQQEGYTF. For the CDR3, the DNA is TGTGCCAGCTCACCGCAACAGGAGGGCTACACCTTC.

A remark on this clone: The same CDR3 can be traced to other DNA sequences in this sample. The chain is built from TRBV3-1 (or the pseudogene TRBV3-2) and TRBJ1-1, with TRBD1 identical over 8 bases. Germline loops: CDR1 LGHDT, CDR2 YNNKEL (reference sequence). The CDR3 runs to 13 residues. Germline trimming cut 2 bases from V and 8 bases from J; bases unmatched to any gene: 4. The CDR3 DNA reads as TGTGCCAGCAGCCAAATAGGACAGGGAGAAGCTTTCTTT. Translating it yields CASSQIGQGEAFF.

The CDR3, as DNA: TGTGCCAGTAGTATCAGCAGGCCCCGCACAGATACGCAGTATTTT. This codes for CASSISRPRTDTQYF. V usage is TRBV19 and J usage is TRBJ2-3; D is unclear. CDR1 and CDR2 from the germline V gene are LNHDA and SQIVND (reference sequence). The CDR3 has 15 amino acids. V lost 3 bases, J lost 1 base, and 11 bases lay in between.

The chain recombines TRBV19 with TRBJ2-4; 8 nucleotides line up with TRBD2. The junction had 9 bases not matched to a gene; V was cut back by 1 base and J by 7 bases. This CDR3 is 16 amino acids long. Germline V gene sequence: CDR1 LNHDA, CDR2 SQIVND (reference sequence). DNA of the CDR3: TGTGCCAGTAGTATAGCCCGAAGCGGGAGACGGAACATTCAGTACTTC. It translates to CASSIARSGRRNIQYF.